This T cell receptor beta chain was obtained from a study of blood T cells in healthy people across ages. Across the study: About one barcoded beta molecule per two T cells came from capture by template switching. Study conclusions and caveats: It was the long-lived donors that had more naive CD4+ cells and higher diversity than aged donors.

Turning to this clonotype: Its antigen is unidentified.

The CDR3 has 13 residues. CDR1 KGHDR and CDR2 SFDVKD come from the germline V gene. The donors, healthy Caucasians from Russia, were aged roughly 6 to 90. Extraction of total RNA produced a minimum of 5 micrograms from each sample. Combining a sample-barcoded 5' primer with a J-beta primer mix, a second PCR ran for 7 to 11 cycles. TCRdb reprocessed the 5' RACE reads via MiXCR and lists one record per CDR3 protein. This sample has around 870,000 distinct CDR3 sequences; roughly 26% occur once, and the top ten carry about 18%. The sequenced sample consisted of blood. The receptor was derived from a woman at least 80 years old in good health. This sequence joins TRBV24-1 and TRBJ2-4; the match to TRBD1 covers 7 bases. The J call may be in error: the DNA end matches TRBJ2-7 better. Here the CDR3 reads CATSAWTGDEQYF. CDR3 DNA: TGTGCCACCAGTGCCTGGACAGGCGACGAGCAGTACTTC.